This entry lists 14 T cell receptor beta chains sequenced from one sample in a study of molecular identifiers for immune sequencing clone quantification. One entry per CDR3 protein results from TCRdb running MiXCR on the PCR reads. Of tens of thousands of distinct CDR3 sequences in the sample, about 23% are singletons; the top ten hold around 2%. Source material: naive CD8+ T cells from blood, with Jurkat cell RNA spiked in. The subset: FACS-sorted CD8+CD4-CCR7+CD45RA+ naive T cells. These receptors were taken from a human donor in good health. Some libraries in this study had Jurkat cell RNA spiked in.

Ten or more counts support this clonotype. V and J are TRBV6-5 and TRBJ1-1; unclear D gene. The CDR3 runs 12 residues. V gave up 2 bases and J gave up 4 bases, with 5 bases separating them. CDR1 MNHEY and CDR2 SVGAGI come from the germline V gene. CDR3 residues: CASSYDGTEAFF. The DNA for the CDR3 is TGTGCCAGCAGTTACGACGGCACTGAAGCTTTCTTT.

This clonotype has ten or more counts. The chain links TRBV6-5 to TRBJ2-3, with TRBD2 matching over 7 bases. V gave up 6 bases and J gave up 2 bases; unmatched junction bases: 11. The CDR3 extends over 16 amino acids. CDR1 and CDR2 from the germline V gene are MNHEY and SVGAGI. CDR3 protein: CASRPPLADYTDTQYF. CDR3 sequence (DNA): TGTGCCAGCAGGCCACCTCTAGCGGACTACACAGATACGCAGTATTTT.

As to this clonotype: Being one base from a much bigger clone, this may be a read error. This chain connects TRBV20-1 to TRBJ1-1, with D tentatively TRBD1 (6 bases). Germline CDR1 DFQATT, CDR2 SNEGSKA (reference sequence). The CDR3 loop spans 14 amino acids. CDR3 protein: CSARERGTNTEASF. CDR3 bases: TGCAGTGCTAGAGAGAGGGGGACGAACACTGAAGCTTCCTTT.

Concerning this clonotype itself: A much larger clone differs from this one at a single base, so this may be a read error. The chain recombines TRBV2 with TRBJ1-1, with D unresolved. The CDR3 extends over 13 amino acids. CDR1 is SNHLY, CDR2 FYNNEI, per germline. The CDR3 region is CASSEALFAEALF. The CDR3 DNA is TGTGCCAGCAGTGAAGCGCTTTTCGCTGAAGCTCTCTTT.

Note on this clonotype: A clone one base away is much larger, so this may be a read error. The gene calls are TRBV19 and TRBJ1-1; D is ambiguous. With 3 bases removed from V and 5 bases from J, the gap between germline ends came to 10 bases. The length of the CDR3 is 13 residues. Germline lookup yields CDR1 LNHDA and CDR2 SQIVND (reference sequence). The DNA for the CDR3 is TGTGCCAGTAGTATCTCTCCGGGGACTGAAGCTTTCTTT. This gives the protein CASSISPGTEAFF.

A single count supports this clonotype. A read error may be the cause here, since a much bigger clone is one base away. The chain employs TRBV12-3 or TRBV12-4 and TRBJ1-2, with D perhaps TRBD1 (6 bases). This CDR3 has 14 amino acids. CDR3 DNA sequence: TGTGCCAGCGGTTTAGGGACACATAACTATGGCTACACCTTC. It is translated as CASGLGTHNYGYTF.

With regard to this clonotype: A much larger clone sits a single nucleotide away, making a read error possible. V and J are TRBV6-2 or TRBV6-3 and TRBJ2-7; D call uncertain. This CDR3 region has 15 residues. V gave up 2 bases and J gave up 6 bases, with 17 bases separating them. Germline assignment: CDR1 MNHEY and CDR2 SVGEGT. CDR3 DNA: TGTGCCAGCAGTTACGGTATTGTCCCAGCCTGCGAGCAGTACTTC. This encodes CASSYGIVPACEQYF.

Comments on this clonotype: A much larger clone differs by one base, so this may be a read error. V is TRBV12-3 or TRBV12-4 and J is TRBJ1-1, with D perhaps matching TRBD1 (5 bases). The CDR3 is 15 residues long. CDR3 in amino acids: CASSPAGRWNSEAFF. CDR3 DNA: TGTGCCAGCAGCCCGGCGGGACGGTGGAACTCTGAAGCTTTCTTT.

On this clonotype: This clone may be a read error of a much larger clone one base away. The V call is TRBV4-1, the J call TRBJ2-3, with D possibly being TRBD2 (7 bases). The germline gives CDR1 MGHRA, CDR2 YSYEKL. This CDR3 is built from 15 residues. The CDR3 coding sequence is TGCGCCCGCAGCCCGAGAGAGGGGGGGGCAGATACGCAGTATTTT. This gives the protein CARSPREGGADTQYF.

This clonotype was seen once. The CDR3 reads CASSLEVGGRENEQFF. The CDR3 nucleotides are TGTGCCAGCAGCTTAGAAGTCGGGGGGAGGGAGAATGAGCAGTTCTTC. The chain couples TRBV7-6 to TRBJ2-1; 7 bases match TRBD2. V trimming: 1 base; J trimming: 7 bases; junction bases outside the gene matches: 10. The CDR3 covers 16 residues. The germline gives CDR1 SGHVS, CDR2 FNYEAQ. Together with reference TRBV7-6 and TRBJ2-1, the CDR3 gives the full variable domain: GAGVSQSPRYKVTKRGQDVALRCDPISGHVSLYWYRQALGQGPEFLTYFNYEAQQDKSGLPNDRFSAERPEGSISTLTIQRTEQRDSAMYRCASSLEVGGRENEQFFGPGTRLTVL.

Ten or more counts support this clonotype. The chain is built from TRBV6-1 and TRBJ1-4; TRBD1 agrees at 12 bases. Germline V gives CDR1 MNHNS, CDR2 SASEGT. Losses at the gene ends were 2 bases for V and 9 bases for J; bases not matched to a gene: 4. This CDR3 contains 15 residues. The CDR3 DNA is TGTGCCAGCAGTGAATTAGGGACAGGGGGCAAAAAACTGTTTTTT. Protein product: CASSELGTGGKKLFF.

This clonotype came up many times. This chain links TRBV7-6 with TRBJ2-5; D is uncertain. Trimming took off 3 bases at V and 1 base at J, with 6 bases between the two ends. The CDR3 extends over 13 amino acids. Germline V gives CDR1 SGHVS, CDR2 FNYEAQ. The CDR3 loop reads CASSLRPQETQYF. CDR3 DNA sequence: TGTGCCAGCAGCTTGCGCCCCCAAGAGACCCAGTACTTC.

This clonotype was seen a few times. This chain connects TRBV16 to TRBJ2-5; the D gene is possibly TRBD1 (5 bases). Trimming pared 4 bases from V and 7 bases from J, leaving 19 bases between. Germline values: CDR1 KGHSY, CDR2 FQNENV. This CDR3 has 15 amino acids. The CDR3: CASSLRTSDVLTQYF. CDR3 in DNA: TGTGCCAGCAGCCTGCGGACAAGCGACGTTTTGACCCAGTACTTC.

This clonotype occurred a few times. The rearrangement uses TRBV6-5 and TRBJ2-1; perhaps TRBD2 as D (6 bases). CDR3 length: 15 residues. Germline assignment: CDR1 MNHEY and CDR2 SVGAGI. V lost 8 bases and J 4 bases, leaving 18 bases between the germline ends. The CDR3 protein is CASATGTGGYNEQFF. The CDR3 DNA sequence: TGTGCCAGCGCGACGGGGACTGGGGGGTACAATGAGCAGTTCTTC.